This TCR beta chain was sequenced in a study of T cells in tuberculosis. The protocol was immunoSEQ multiplex PCR, while the TCRdb copy is restricted to in-frame clones and leaves out a portion. This table has some 22,000 clones, more than 95% appearing once. This CDR3 spans 15 amino acids. Germline CDR1 and CDR2: SNHLY and FYNNEI. The J segment lost 6 bases and the V segment lost 4 bases, leaving 7 bases of the junction unmatched. Sequenced: PBMCs. This clonotype originated in a donor aged 10-35 years with latent tuberculosis or without tuberculosis infection. The chain recombines TRBV2 with TRBJ1-4, with TRBD1 matching 8 bases. The CDR3 DNA reads as TGTGCCAGCAGTGCAGGGGGCGATACTGATGAAAAACTGTTTTTT. This sequence encodes CASSAGGDTDEKLFF.